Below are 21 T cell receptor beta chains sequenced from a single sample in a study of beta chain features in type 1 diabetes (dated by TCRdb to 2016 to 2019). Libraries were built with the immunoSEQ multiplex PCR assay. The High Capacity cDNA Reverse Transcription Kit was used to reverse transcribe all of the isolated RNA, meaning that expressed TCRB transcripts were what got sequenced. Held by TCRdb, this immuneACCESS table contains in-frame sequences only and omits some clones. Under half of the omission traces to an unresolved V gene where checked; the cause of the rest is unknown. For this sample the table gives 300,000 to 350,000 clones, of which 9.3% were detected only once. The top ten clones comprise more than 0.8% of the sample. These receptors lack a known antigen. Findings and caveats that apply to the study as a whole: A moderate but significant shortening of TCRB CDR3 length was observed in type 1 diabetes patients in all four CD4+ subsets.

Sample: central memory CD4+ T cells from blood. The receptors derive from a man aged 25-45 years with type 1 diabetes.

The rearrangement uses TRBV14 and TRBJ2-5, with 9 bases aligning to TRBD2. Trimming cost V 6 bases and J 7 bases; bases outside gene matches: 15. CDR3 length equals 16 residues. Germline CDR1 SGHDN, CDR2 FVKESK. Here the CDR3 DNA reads TGTGCCAGCAGTTTGGGAACCGGGACTAGCCTGTCGACCCAGTACTTC. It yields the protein CASSLGTGTSLSTQYF.

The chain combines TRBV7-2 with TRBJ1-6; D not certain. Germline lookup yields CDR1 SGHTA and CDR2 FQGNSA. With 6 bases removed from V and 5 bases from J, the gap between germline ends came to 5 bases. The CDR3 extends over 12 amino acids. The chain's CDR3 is CASRKDNSPLHF. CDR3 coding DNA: TGTGCCAGCAGGAAGGATAATTCACCCCTCCACTTT. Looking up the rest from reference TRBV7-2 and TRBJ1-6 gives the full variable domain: GAGVSQSPSNKVTEKGKDVELRCDPISGHTALYWYRQSLGQGLEFLIYFQGNSAPDKSGLPSDRFSAERTGGSVSTLTIQRTQQEDSAVYLCASRKDNSPLHFGNGTRLTVT.

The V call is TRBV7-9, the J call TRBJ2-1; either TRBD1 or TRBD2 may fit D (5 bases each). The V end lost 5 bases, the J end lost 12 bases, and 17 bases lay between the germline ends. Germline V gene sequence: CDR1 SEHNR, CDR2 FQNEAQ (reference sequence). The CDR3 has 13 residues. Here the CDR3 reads CASSQTRDPRQFF. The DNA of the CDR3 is TGTGCCAGCAGCCAGACCCGGGACCCCCGGCAGTTCTTC.

CDR3 in DNA: TGTGCCAGCAGCTTGGGGCGGGAGCAGTACTTC. Protein: CASSLGREQYF. The rearrangement joins TRBV5-4 to TRBJ2-7, with no clear D. The V gene's germline CDR1 is SGHNT and CDR2 YYREEE (reference sequence). V lost 0 bases to trimming and J lost 7 bases, with 5 bases between them. There are 11 residues in the CDR3. The entire variable domain, with the rest obtained from reference TRBV5-4 and TRBJ2-7, is as follows: ETGVTQSPTHLIKTRGQQVTLRCSSQSGHNTVSWYQQALGQGPQFIFQYYREEENGRGNFPPRFSGLQFPNYSSELNVNALELDDSALYLCASSLGREQYFGPGTRLTVT.

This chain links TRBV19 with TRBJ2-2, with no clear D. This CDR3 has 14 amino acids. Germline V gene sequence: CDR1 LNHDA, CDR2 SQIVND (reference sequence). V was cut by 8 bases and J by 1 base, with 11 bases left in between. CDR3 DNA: TGTGCCAGTGCTGTCGGATTGAACACCGGGGAGCTGTTTTTT. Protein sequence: CASAVGLNTGELFF.

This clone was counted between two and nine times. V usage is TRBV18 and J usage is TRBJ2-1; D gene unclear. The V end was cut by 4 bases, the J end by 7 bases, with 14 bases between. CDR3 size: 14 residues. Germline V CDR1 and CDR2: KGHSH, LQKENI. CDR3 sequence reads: CASSRMAELNEQFF. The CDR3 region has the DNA TGTGCCAGCTCACGAATGGCGGAGTTAAATGAGCAGTTCTTC.

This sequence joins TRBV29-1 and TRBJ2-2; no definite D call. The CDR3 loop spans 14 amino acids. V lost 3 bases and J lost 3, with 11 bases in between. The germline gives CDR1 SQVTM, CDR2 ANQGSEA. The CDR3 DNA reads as TGCAGCGTTGATAGGCTAGTGGACACCGGGGAGCTGTTTTTT. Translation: CSVDRLVDTGELFF.

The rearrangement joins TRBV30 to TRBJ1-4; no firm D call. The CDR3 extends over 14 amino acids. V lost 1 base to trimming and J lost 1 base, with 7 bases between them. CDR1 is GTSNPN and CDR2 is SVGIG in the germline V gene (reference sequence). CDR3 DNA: TGTGCCTGGAGTGCGGGCAGAACTAATGAAAAACTGTTTTTT. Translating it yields CAWSAGRTNEKLFF. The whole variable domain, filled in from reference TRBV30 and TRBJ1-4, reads SQTIHQWPATLVQPVGSPLSLECTVEGTSNPNLYWYRQAAGRGLQLLFYSVGIGQISSEVPQNLSASRPQDRQFILSSKKLLLSDSGFYLCAWSAGRTNEKLFFGSGTQLSVL.

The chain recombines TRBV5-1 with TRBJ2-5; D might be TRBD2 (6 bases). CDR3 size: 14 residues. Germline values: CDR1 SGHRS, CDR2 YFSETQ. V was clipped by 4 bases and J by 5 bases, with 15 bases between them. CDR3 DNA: TGCGCCAGCAGCCAGGGAGGAGAGGGGGAGACCCAGTACTTC. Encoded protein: CASSQGGEGETQYF.

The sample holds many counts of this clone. This CDR3 reads CASSVTSAESRVTEAFF. The CDR3 region has the DNA TGCGCCAGCAGTGTAACCAGTGCGGAGAGTAGGGTCACTGAAGCTTTCTTT. This chain joins TRBV5-1 and TRBJ1-1; D call uncertain. Trimming left V 5 bases short and J 4 bases short, with 24 bases between. The CDR3 runs 17 residues. Germline CDR1 reads SGHRS; CDR2 reads YFSETQ.

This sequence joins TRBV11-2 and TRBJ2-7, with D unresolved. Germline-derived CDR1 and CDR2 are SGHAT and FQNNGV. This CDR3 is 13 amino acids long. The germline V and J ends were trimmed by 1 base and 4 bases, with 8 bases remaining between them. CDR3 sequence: CASSLVSDYEQYF. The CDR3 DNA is TGTGCCAGCAGCTTAGTAAGCGATTACGAGCAGTACTTC.

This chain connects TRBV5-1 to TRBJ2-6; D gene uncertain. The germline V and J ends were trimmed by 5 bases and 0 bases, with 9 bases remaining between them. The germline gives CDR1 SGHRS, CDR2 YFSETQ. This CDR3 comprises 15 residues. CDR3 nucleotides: TGCGCCAGCAGTGCAGCCCACTCTGGGGCCAACGTCCTGACTTTC. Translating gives CASSAAHSGANVLTF.

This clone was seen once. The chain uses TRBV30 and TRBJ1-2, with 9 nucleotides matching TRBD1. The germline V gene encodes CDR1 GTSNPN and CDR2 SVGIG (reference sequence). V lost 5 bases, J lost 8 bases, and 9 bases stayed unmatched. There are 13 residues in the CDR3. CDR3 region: CAWGLTGGVGYTF. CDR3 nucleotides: TGTGCCTGGGGTTTAACAGGGGGCGTAGGCTACACCTTC.

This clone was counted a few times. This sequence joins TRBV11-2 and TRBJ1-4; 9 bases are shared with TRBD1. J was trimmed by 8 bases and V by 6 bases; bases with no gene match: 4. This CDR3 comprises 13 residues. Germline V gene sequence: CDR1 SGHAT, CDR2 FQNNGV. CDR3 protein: CASRGTGREKLFF. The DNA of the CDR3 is TGTGCCAGCAGGGGGACAGGGCGGGAAAAACTGTTTTTT.

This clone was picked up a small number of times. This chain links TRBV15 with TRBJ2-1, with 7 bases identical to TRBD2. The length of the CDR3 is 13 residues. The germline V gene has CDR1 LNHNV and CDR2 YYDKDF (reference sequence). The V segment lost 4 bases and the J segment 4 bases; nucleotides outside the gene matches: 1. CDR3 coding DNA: TGTGCCACCAGCATGGGGGGGTACAATGAGCAGTTCTTC. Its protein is CATSMGGYNEQFF.

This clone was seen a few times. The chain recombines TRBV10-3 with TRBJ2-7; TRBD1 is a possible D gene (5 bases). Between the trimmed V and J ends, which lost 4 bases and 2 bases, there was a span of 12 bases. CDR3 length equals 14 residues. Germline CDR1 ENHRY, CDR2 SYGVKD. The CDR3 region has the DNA TGTGCCATCAGTGCAGGGTCAAATGCCTACGAGCAGTACTTC. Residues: CAISAGSNAYEQYF.

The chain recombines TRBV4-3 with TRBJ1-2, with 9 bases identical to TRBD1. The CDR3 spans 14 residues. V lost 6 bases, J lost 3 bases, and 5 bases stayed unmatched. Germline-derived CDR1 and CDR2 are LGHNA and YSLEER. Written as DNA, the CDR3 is TGCGCCAGCAGACAGGGGGCGGGATACTATGGCTACACCTTC. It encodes CASRQGAGYYGYTF.

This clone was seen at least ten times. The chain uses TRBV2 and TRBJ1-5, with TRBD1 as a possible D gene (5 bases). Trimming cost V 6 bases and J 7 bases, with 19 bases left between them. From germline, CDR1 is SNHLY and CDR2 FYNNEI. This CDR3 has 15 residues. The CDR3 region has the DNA TGTGCCAGCAGGGCACGGACAACCAGGGAGCAGCCCCAGCATTTT. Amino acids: CASRARTTREQPQHF.

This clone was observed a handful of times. Here the CDR3 DNA reads TGTGCCAGCAGCTTAAGAGTATTCGGGGCCACCGGGGAGCTGTTTTTT. This encodes CASSLRVFGATGELFF. The V gene is TRBV7-2, the J gene TRBJ2-2; D tentatively fits TRBD1 or TRBD2 (5 bases each). The V end was cut by 2 bases, the J end by 4 bases, with 14 bases between. The germline CDR1 and CDR2 sequences are SGHTA and FQGNSA. CDR3 length equals 16 residues.

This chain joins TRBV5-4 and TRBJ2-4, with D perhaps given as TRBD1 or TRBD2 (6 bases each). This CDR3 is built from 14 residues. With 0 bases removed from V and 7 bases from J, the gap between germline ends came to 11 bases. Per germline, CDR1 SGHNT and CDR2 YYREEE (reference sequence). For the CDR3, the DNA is TGTGCCAGCAGCTTGGCAGGAGGGGGGAACATTCAGTACTTC. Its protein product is CASSLAGGGNIQYF.

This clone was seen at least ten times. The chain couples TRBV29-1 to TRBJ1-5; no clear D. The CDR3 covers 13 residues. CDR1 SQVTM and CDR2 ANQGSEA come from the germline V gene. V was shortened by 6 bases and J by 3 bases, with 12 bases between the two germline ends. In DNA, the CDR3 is TGCAGCGTCGCCGTTGGACCCAATCAGCCCCAGCATTTT. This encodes CSVAVGPNQPQHF. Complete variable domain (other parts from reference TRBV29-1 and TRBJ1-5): SAVISQKPSRDICQRGTSLTIQCQVDSQVTMMFWYRQQPGQSLTLIATANQGSEATYESGFVIDKFPISRPNLTFSTLTVSNMSPEDSSIYLCSVAVGPNQPQHFGDGTRLSIL.